This T cell receptor (beta chain) was identified during a study of monozygotic twins with cystic fibrosis. The CDR3 covers 13 residues. V lost 4 bases to trimming and J lost 1 base, with 7 bases between them. CDR1 is KGHSH and CDR2 is LQKENI in the germline V gene. This clone was seen only a few times. Additional DNA sequences in this sample encode the identical CDR3. Produced via immunoSEQ multiplex PCR; TCRdb's table is partial and in-frame only. The sample includes approximately 23,000 clones, 87% of them seen just once. The sample comprised blood. The chain recombines TRBV18 with TRBJ1-1, with D tentatively TRBD1 (5 bases). The receptor was derived from a woman aged 30 to 39 with cystic fibrosis. The CDR3 coding sequence is TGTGCCAGCTCACAGGGGAGGAACACTGAAGCTTTCTTT. Translated, it gives CASSQGRNTEAFF.